This T cell receptor (beta chain) was retrieved from a study of cytomegalovirus exposure and HLA in healthy donors (dated by TCRdb to the late 2010s). Turning to the overall study: According to an earlier analysis of a few hundred of the donors, 200 million or so T cells yielded 120 million or so unique TCR beta sequences and 250 to 350 Gb of sequence data. An early release covering 500 to 750 HLA-typed donors comprised about 310 gigabases of sequencing data and roughly 85 million unique TCR sequences. Of the approximately 400 genotyped donors, approximately 83% fell in the genetic ancestry cluster associated with self-reported Caucasian donors. The aim of the study was to test whether cataloging public T cell receptors could identify signatures of past pathogen exposure. The study profiled the T cell repertoires of 550 to 700 subjects by immunosequencing and related them to cytomegalovirus serostatus. Along with the roughly 670-subject first cohort, a separate validation cohort of over a hundred different subjects was used. High-throughput TCR immunosequencing, statistical association of individual TCRs with disease status, and machine learning were combined to predict cytomegalovirus infection status. A later analysis re-analyzed previously published TCR beta repertoires from roughly 630 donors and added high-resolution HLA genotyping to study TCR occurrence patterns. In the later analysis, no new phenotypic data were used to find candidate immune exposures; instead, reliance was placed on TCR beta sequences and their occurrence across donors. To decide whether each TCR beta V gene segment behaved as functional or pseudogenic, an earlier analysis of some 570 of the donors relied on high-throughput TCR beta sequencing. Donor age, sex, ethnicity and CMV serostatus were collected together with the repertoire data. Genome-wide SNP genotypes for about 55% of the roughly 670 donors were used in a later genetic analysis, which treated that subset as a discovery cohort. All discovery cohort repertoires had been generated using a single sequencing platform. HLA typing covered class I and class II loci at four-digit resolution. Typing coverage differed by locus: A, B, C, DRB1 and DQB1 were typed in about 620-630 donors, DQA1 in about 560, DPA1 in over 600, and DPB1 in 450 to 480. Four to six DR-DQ haplotypes were handled as single units for association and clustering, since linkage in the cohort was strong. Among 398 genotyped donors of the cohort, an average of roughly 240,000 unique TCR beta nucleotide sequences were sequenced per donor, roughly 20% of them non-productive. The investigation overall reported the following: A later analysis associated approximately 17,000 TCR beta sequences with specific HLA alleles at a false discovery rate of 0.05. V-gene and J-gene trimming of TCR beta chains was associated with a missense DCLRE1C variant in a later genetic analysis, and the association was replicated in an independent cohort. This cohort had only TCR beta chains sequenced, and the lack of alpha or paired-chain data limited which features could be detected. A further reported finding was that TCR beta sequences accurately predicted the HLA-A and HLA-B alleles for most subjects in the first cohort. According to a later analysis, most CMV-associated TCR beta chains appeared to be HLA-restricted, and the HLA associations seemed to be driven largely by CMV exposure. A later analysis found that HLA-associated TCR beta chains were more clonally expanded and had lower generation probabilities than equally common non-associated chains. Broadly in line with IMGT annotations, most TCR beta V segments showed up in productive rearrangements about 87% or about 30% of the time in an earlier analysis of 587 of the donors. Strong co-occurrence of HLA alleles, especially DR and DQ, made assigning TCR associations to individual alleles difficult. The authors suggested that the approach could potentially be generalized to other disease states and immunological phenotypes. Because HLA typing was unavailable for some donors at each locus, only the typed subset was used in association tests. Immune exposure information for the cohort was limited to CMV serostatus. A later analysis found that TCR association rates varied across HLA loci, with DRB1 alleles showing the most associated TCRs and HLA-C alleles the fewest. The study gave a list of 150 to 200 TCR beta chains associated with cytomegalovirus. In vitro tests confirmed that a few of the cytomegalovirus-associated TCR beta chains recognize cytomegalovirus antigens. Linkage disequilibrium might explain the correlated functional status among segregating V segments, but an unknown experimental factor could not be ruled out. Most TCR sequences were observed very rarely across donors, whereas some public TCRs were present in many individuals. According to a later analysis, parvovirus B19, influenza, CMV and Epstein-Barr virus appeared linked to several top co-occurrence clusters. Because counts were too low, about 15 rarely observed V segments, including chromosome 9 orphons, were left out of the earlier analysis of a few hundred of the donors. The presence/absence analyses assumed that sequencing depth was roughly uniform across donors, and that assumption may not be true. According to a later genetic analysis, donors in an Asian-associated ancestry cluster had fewer N-insertions in productive TCRs than the approximately 670-donor mean. The sequencing pipeline was judged likely to have produced a cluster of highly shared sequence variants as a technical artifact. Cytomegalovirus status was reported to be diagnosed by the classifier with high specificity and sensitivity in both the original and validation cohorts.

In total, more than 500 healthy bone marrow donors made up the cohort. Cohort members were all nominally healthy when sampled, although unrecorded immune exposures were likely present. The donor was CMV seropositive and belonged to the group of around 300 seropositive cohort members. Each donor provided a peripheral blood sample, and peripheral blood mononuclear cells were used for TCR beta sequencing. The Qiagen DNeasy Blood Extraction Kit was used to extract genomic DNA from the blood cell samples. On this clone: Which antigen it targets is not known. No base quality values were provided; no much bigger clone lies one nucleotide off.

Receptor amplification or capture employed the immunoSEQ multiplex PCR assay. For the multiplex PCR, a mixture combining 60 forward primers for TCR Vbeta segments and 13 reverse primers for TCR Jbeta segments was used. The CDR3 region of rearranged TCR beta genes was amplified from genomic DNA by a multiplex PCR assay. The Illumina HiSeq System was used to sequence the amplified TCR beta libraries as 87-base-pair reads. Processing in the source paper ran as follows. Across the 700 or so repertoires, a later analysis counted tens of millions of unique TCR beta chains, around 11 million of which were shared by at least two donors. To remove PCR and sequencing errors, raw reads were error-corrected and collapsed into unique sequences using a nearest-neighbor algorithm that merged closely related sequences. V, D and J gene segments were assigned by aligning CDR3 sequences to IMGT reference sequences. Each retained sequence needed at least a six-nucleotide match to both a V gene segment and a J gene segment. Rearrangements were classified as productive when the CDR3 lacked stop codons and remained in frame with V and J, and all other rearrangements were classified as non-productive. Following IMGT convention, CDR3 was defined as the stretch from the second conserved V-encoded cysteine to the conserved J-encoded phenylalanine. Sequences without an unambiguous match to a single V gene segment were excluded from the earlier analysis of a few hundred of the donors. In an earlier analysis of more than 500 of the donors, a V segment was called functional when productive rearrangements were above 56.7%, and segregating when the standard deviation between donors exceeded 5%. A statistical classification framework was developed to diagnose cytomegalovirus status using the catalog of TCR beta chain sequences. In a later analysis, TCR nucleotide sequences were compared against IMGT/GENE-DB human TR gene sequences so that V and J genes could be assigned. In a later analysis, CDR3 sequences and most-parsimonious VDJ recombination scenarios were assigned using the TCRdist pipeline. A later analysis defined each TCR beta chain by its CDR3 amino acid sequence plus V-gene family, and excluded reads lacking a unique V-gene family. In a later analysis, around 600 highly shared, low-generation-probability nucleotide sequences were removed to address suspected cross-contamination and a sequencing artifact. A later analysis calculated a clonal expansion index for each public chain from normalized within-repertoire ranks of inferred template counts. Generation probabilities in a later analysis came from a VDJ recombination model fitted to out-of-frame rearrangements, and those results were checked against IGoR. In a later analysis, hypergeometric tests were used to score TCR-TCR, TCR-HLA and TCR-CMV co-occurrence, with a repertoire-size bias correction applied to TCR pairs. To estimate false discovery rates, a later analysis permuted the HLA or CMV assignments 20 times. In a later analysis, co-occurring TCRs were grouped using DBSCAN, and TCRdist sequence similarity was added for clustering within HLA-allele-positive subsets. Co-occurrence clustering excluded repertoires with fewer than 30,000 or more than 120,000 public chains, plus five with anomalous nucleotide sharing. TCRdb's version of the immuneACCESS table is confined to in-frame rearrangements and falls short of the full clone set. An unresolved V gene accounts for under half of the shortfall where checked; the remainder is of unknown origin. The DNA gave D and trimming, while V, J and clone size come from that table. The sample profile shows over 150,000 clones; around 74% of them were found once. The leading ten clones occupy about 1.4% of the sample.

The specimen was PBMCs. This TCR was sampled from a girl aged 10 to 17 in good health and CMV-seropositive.

The DNA reads as follows: TGTGCCAGCAGCTTAGGAGTTACCAAGCGGGGGGGTGGGAATGAGCAGTTCTTC. It specifies CASSLGVTKRGGGNEQFF. The chain is assembled from TRBV7-2 and TRBJ2-1; TRBD2 matches 10 bases in the middle. Measured from the cysteine to the phenylalanine, the CDR3 is 18 residues long. Of all the DNA, just the CDR3 is kept, 54 bases in frame from base 1. According to the germline V gene, CDR1 reads SGHTA and CDR2 reads FQGNSA. After removal of 1 base from V and 7 bases from J, the junction retains 13 bases not matched to a gene.